There are a few counts of the clone carrying this TCR beta chain. This entry comes from a study of low-dose radiotherapy and immunotherapy resistance in tumors. Whole-study context: Ipilimumab 1 mg/kg every six weeks, together with nivolumab 240 mg every two weeks, was given intravenously to patients. Oral administration of aspirin 300 mg daily occurred for four cycles, commencing at cycle 1 day 1.

Primers used for first-strand cDNA, a TRAV- and TRBV-specific set, covered both alpha and beta chains. TCRs underwent around 18 PCR cycles of amplification with a constant-region primer and V-primer adapter. TCRdb processed the reads anew with MiXCR; each CDR3 protein has one entry. The sample has tens of thousands of distinct CDR3 sequences, 15% to 20% seen once. The time point was: before trial treatment. The material sequenced was PBMCs, taken before treatment. The TCR comes from a male donor with prostate cancer.

The CDR3 DNA reads TGTGCCAGCAGTCACGGGGGGGAGGGAAATGAGCAGTTCTTC. This sequence encodes CASSHGGEGNEQFF. The V and J genes are TRBV12-3 or TRBV12-4 and TRBJ2-1, with 8 bases lining up with TRBD2. Losses at the gene ends were 5 bases for V and 7 bases for J; bases not matched to a gene: 7. The CDR3 extends over 14 amino acids.